The 20 T cell receptor beta chains below all came from one sample that was sequenced in a study of early T cells in non-severe SARS-CoV-2 infection (dated by TCRdb to about 2021). Library prep was done by 5' RACE. The listed sequencing device is NextSeq 500. TCRdb applied fastp at Q25 and MiXCR to the public reads, then kept only in-frame beta chains. All rows with the same CDR3 protein become a single entry with the most common DNA and genes. For this sample there are roughly 35,000 distinct CDR3 sequences; 5.5% to 8% appear just once. The leading ten clones occupy roughly 4.1% of the sample. The source material was whole blood. The receptors shown here come from an adult who was a healthcare worker with PCR-confirmed SARS-CoV-2 infection or an uninfected control (not recorded which).

This clonotype was observed at least ten times. The genes are TRBV18 and TRBJ1-6, with D possibly TRBD1 on 5 matching bases. Trimming pared 2 bases from V and 8 bases from J, leaving 13 bases between. This CDR3 has 15 residues. Germline assignment: CDR1 KGHSH and CDR2 LQKENI. CDR3 in DNA: TGTGCCAGCTCACCATTCGGGGCGACGGATTCACCCCTCCACTTT. It specifies CASSPFGATDSPLHF.

Many counts were recorded for this clonotype. The V and J genes are TRBV7-2 and TRBJ2-7; TRBD2 matches at 8 bases. Germline V gene lookup returns CDR1 SGHTA and CDR2 FQGNSA. After removal of 10 bases from V and 2 bases from J, the junction contained 7 bases not matched to a gene. The CDR3 extends over 13 amino acids. The CDR3 coding sequence is TGTGCCATCGGGGGGGACTTTACCTACGAGCAGTACTTC. Residues: CAIGGDFTYEQYF.

Ten or more counts support this clonotype. The chain uses TRBV20-1 and TRBJ2-1, with TRBD2 identical over 9 bases. Unmatched junction bases numbered 9, after V lost 7 bases and J lost 5 bases. The CDR3 runs to 14 residues. Germline loops: CDR1 DFQATT, CDR2 SNEGSKA (reference sequence). The CDR3 region has the DNA TGCAGTGTTACAGTAGCGGGAGACCACAATGAGCAGTTCTTC. This gives the protein CSVTVAGDHNEQFF.

This clonotype was picked up a small number of times. This chain connects TRBV2 to TRBJ2-5, with D tentatively TRBD2 (5 bases). CDR3 length: 11 amino acids. Germline values: CDR1 SNHLY, CDR2 FYNNEI. Trimming removed 3 bases from V and 9 bases from J, with 8 bases in between. DNA of the CDR3: TGTGCCAGCAGTGATATGGAGGCCCAGTACTTC. Its translation is CASSDMEAQYF.

This clonotype was seen ten or more times. This rearrangement joins TRBV12-3 or TRBV12-4 to TRBJ2-3; 7 nucleotides line up with TRBD1. Trimming took 5 bases from V and 2 from J; bases not matched to a gene: 4. This CDR3 region has 14 residues. DNA for the CDR3: TGTGCCAGCAGTCCCGGACAGGACACAGATACGCAGTATTTT. It specifies CASSPGQDTDTQYF.

This chain links TRBV9 with TRBJ2-3; possible D gene TRBD2, 5 bases. Germline V gives CDR1 SGDLS, CDR2 YYNGEE. Trimming took off 1 base at V and 2 bases at J, with 8 bases between the two ends. The CDR3 consists of 14 residues. The CDR3 DNA follows: TGTGCCAGCAGCGTAACCGGGATCACAGATACGCAGTATTTT. It is translated as CASSVTGITDTQYF.

This clonotype is judged medium-sized (0.01 to 0.1%). The chain carries TRBV11-2 and TRBJ2-1, with a weak D call TRBD2 (6 bases). Trimming cost V 5 bases and J 10 bases, with 15 bases left between them. CDR1 and CDR2 from the germline V gene are SGHAT and FQNNGV. CDR3 length: 13 amino acids. CDR3 residues: CASSADGAGEQFF. For the CDR3, the DNA is TGTGCCAGCAGCGCGGACGGTGCGGGGGAGCAGTTCTTC.

In this sample, this clonotype turned up a few times. The chain uses TRBV9 and TRBJ2-7; D gene uncertain. Trimming cost V 2 bases and J 5 bases, with 2 bases left between them. Germline-derived CDR1 and CDR2 are SGDLS and YYNGEE. CDR3 length: 10 amino acids. CDR3 nucleotides: TGTGCCAGCAGCGTCCACGAGCAGTACTTC. Translated: CASSVHEQYF.

This clonotype was seen many times. The genes are TRBV6-6 and TRBJ2-2, with 12 bases matching TRBD2. V shed 10 bases, J shed 5 bases, and the junction held 5 bases outside the gene matches. This CDR3 is 14 amino acids long. From germline, CDR1 is MNHNY and CDR2 SVGAGI (reference sequence). The CDR3 reads CAIGLAGPTGELFF. CDR3 in DNA: TGTGCCATCGGACTAGCGGGACCAACCGGGGAGCTGTTTTTT.

V usage is TRBV20-1 and J usage is TRBJ2-3; 10 bases agree with TRBD2. Per germline, CDR1 DFQATT and CDR2 SNEGSKA (reference sequence). The V segment lost 3 bases and the J segment 6 bases; nucleotides outside the gene matches: 9. The CDR3 spans 15 residues. The CDR3 coding sequence is TGCAGTGCTAGCGAGCGGGAGGGCCGGAGCGATACGCAGTATTTT. Its protein product is CSASEREGRSDTQYF.

This clonotype has a count of ten or more. The J gene is TRBJ2-1, the V gene TRBV18; 13 nucleotides agree with TRBD2. J was trimmed by 1 base and V by 4 bases; bases with no gene match: 4. CDR3 size: 17 residues. Germline V gene sequence: CDR1 KGHSH, CDR2 LQKENI. The CDR3 spells CASSRRTSGSSYNEQFF. As DNA, the CDR3 is TGTGCCAGCTCACGGAGGACTAGCGGGAGTTCCTACAATGAGCAGTTCTTC. Using reference TRBV18 and TRBJ2-1 for the parts outside the CDR3, the full variable domain is NAGVMQNPRHLVRRRGQEARLRCSPMKGHSHVYWYRQLPEEGLKFMVYLQKENIIDESGMPKERFSAEFPKEGPSILRIQQVVRGDSAAYFCASSRRTSGSSYNEQFFGPGTRLTVL.

This clonotype is deemed medium-sized (0.01 to 0.1%). The chain combines TRBV7-6 with TRBJ1-5; D is perhaps TRBD1 (6 bases). The length of the CDR3 is 14 residues. From germline, CDR1 is SGHVS and CDR2 FNYEAQ. The V and J ends lost 1 base and 8 bases respectively, with 12 bases between them. CDR3 nucleotide sequence: TGTGCCAGCAGCTTAGATTACAGGGATAAGCCCCAGCATTTT. Encoded protein: CASSLDYRDKPQHF.

This clonotype was found many times. The J gene is TRBJ1-2, the V gene TRBV5-1; D call uncertain. There are 14 residues in the CDR3. The V end was cut by 3 bases, the J end by 1 base, with 10 bases between. The V gene's germline CDR1 is SGHRS and CDR2 YFSETQ. This CDR3 reads CASSSRTDNYGYTF. CDR3 nucleotide sequence: TGCGCCAGCAGCTCAAGGACGGATAACTATGGCTACACCTTC.

The table lists this clonotype with many counts. The V gene is TRBV28, the J gene TRBJ2-1; perhaps TRBD1 as D (7 bases). V was shortened by 6 bases and J by 4 bases, with 13 bases between the two germline ends. The germline CDR1 and CDR2 sequences are MDHEN and SYDVKM. The CDR3 extends over 14 amino acids. CDR3 nucleotides: TGTGCCAGCAGGAATCAGGGGGGTTACAATGAGCAGTTCTTC. Translating it yields CASRNQGGYNEQFF.

In this sample, this clonotype turned up many times. The chain carries TRBV29-1 and TRBJ1-1, with D maybe TRBD1 (5 bases). CDR1 is SQVTM and CDR2 is ANQGSEA in the germline V gene. Trimming shortened V by 2 bases and J by 1 base, and 11 bases separated the two germline ends. The CDR3 is made up of 14 amino acids. CDR3 loop: CSVELGGWNTEAFF. CDR3 bases: TGCAGCGTTGAACTCGGGGGGTGGAACACTGAAGCTTTCTTT.

This clonotype was recorded at least ten times. The rearrangement links TRBV7-3 to TRBJ1-5, with 9 bases matching TRBD1. The CDR3 extends over 14 amino acids. Unmatched junction bases numbered 8, after V lost 6 bases and J lost 8 bases. Germline-derived CDR1 and CDR2 are SGHTA and FQGTGA. CDR3 residues: CASSDGQGSKPQHF. CDR3 nucleotide sequence: TGTGCCAGCAGTGATGGACAGGGGAGTAAGCCCCAGCATTTT.

In its sample, this clonotype was seen many times. V gene TRBV12-3 or TRBV12-4 combines with J gene TRBJ2-7; 11 bases agree with TRBD1. With 5 bases clipped from V and 5 bases from J, the junction kept 5 bases outside the gene matches. CDR3 size: 14 residues. CDR3 bases: TGTGCCAGCAGTCACCGGACAGGGGGCCACGAGCAGTACTTC. Translating gives CASSHRTGGHEQYF.

Ten or more counts support this clonotype. The chain recombines TRBV9 with TRBJ2-3; D possibly corresponds to TRBD1 (5 bases). V was trimmed by 0 bases and J by 4 bases, leaving 12 bases between them. Germline CDR1 SGDLS, CDR2 YYNGEE. The CDR3 is 15 residues long. The DNA of the CDR3 is TGTGCCAGCAGCGTAGGGGCAGGGTTGGCAGATACGCAGTATTTT. This sequence encodes CASSVGAGLADTQYF.

This clonotype was observed many times. The chain carries TRBV15 and TRBJ2-7, with D possibly being TRBD1 or TRBD2 (5 bases each). The CDR3 is 15 residues long. V lost 5 bases, J lost 3 bases, and 17 bases lay in between. CDR1 is LNHNV, CDR2 YYDKDF, per germline (reference sequence). The CDR3 spells CATSERGRGNYEQYF. For the CDR3, the DNA is TGTGCCACCAGCGAGAGGGGAAGGGGTAACTACGAGCAGTACTTC.

The chain has TRBV29-1 and TRBJ1-3; D call uncertain. The CDR3 runs 14 residues. V was pared by 5 bases and J by 0 bases, with 11 bases between. Per the germline V gene, CDR1 is SQVTM and CDR2 is ANQGSEA. The DNA for the CDR3 is TGCAGCGTTCCGGACCCTCGCTCTGGAAACACCATATATTTT. Amino acids: CSVPDPRSGNTIYF.